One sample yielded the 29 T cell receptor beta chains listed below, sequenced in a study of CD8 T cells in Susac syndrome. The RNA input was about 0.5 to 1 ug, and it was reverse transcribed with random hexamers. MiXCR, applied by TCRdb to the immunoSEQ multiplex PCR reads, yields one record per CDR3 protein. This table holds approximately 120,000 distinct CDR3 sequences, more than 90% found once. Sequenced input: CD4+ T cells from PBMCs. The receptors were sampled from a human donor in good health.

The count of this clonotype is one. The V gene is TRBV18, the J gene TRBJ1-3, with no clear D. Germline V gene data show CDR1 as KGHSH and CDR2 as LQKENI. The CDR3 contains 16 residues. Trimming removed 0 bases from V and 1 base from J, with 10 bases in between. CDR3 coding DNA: TGTGCCAGCTCACCACCGGTGGGGAGTTCTGGAAACACCATATATTTT. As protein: CASSPPVGSSGNTIYF.

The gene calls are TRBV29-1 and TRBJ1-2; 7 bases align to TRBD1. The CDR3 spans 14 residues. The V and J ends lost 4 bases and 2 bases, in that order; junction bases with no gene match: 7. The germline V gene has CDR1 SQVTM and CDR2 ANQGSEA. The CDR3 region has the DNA TGCAGCGTTGGTAGGGGGCGAGGGAACTATGGCTACACCTTC. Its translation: CSVGRGRGNYGYTF.

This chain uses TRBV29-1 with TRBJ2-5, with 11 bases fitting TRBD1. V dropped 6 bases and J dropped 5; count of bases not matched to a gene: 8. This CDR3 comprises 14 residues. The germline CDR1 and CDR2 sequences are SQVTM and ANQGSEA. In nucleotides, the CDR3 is TGCAGCGTCGGAGGACAGGGGGCTGGGGAGACCCAGTACTTC. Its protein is CSVGGQGAGETQYF.

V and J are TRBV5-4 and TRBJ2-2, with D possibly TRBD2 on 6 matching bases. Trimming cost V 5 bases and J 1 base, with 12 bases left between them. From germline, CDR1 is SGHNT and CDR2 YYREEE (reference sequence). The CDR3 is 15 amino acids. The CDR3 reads CASRTGLRNTGELFF. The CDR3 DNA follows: TGTGCCAGCAGAACGGGACTCCGGAACACCGGGGAGCTGTTTTTT.

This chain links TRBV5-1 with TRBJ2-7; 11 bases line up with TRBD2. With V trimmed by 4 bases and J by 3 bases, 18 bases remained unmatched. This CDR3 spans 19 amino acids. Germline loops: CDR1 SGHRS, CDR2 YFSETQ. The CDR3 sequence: CASSPTRTSGPGGVYEQYF. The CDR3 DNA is TGCGCCAGCAGCCCGACGCGGACTAGCGGGCCGGGGGGAGTCTACGAGCAGTACTTC.

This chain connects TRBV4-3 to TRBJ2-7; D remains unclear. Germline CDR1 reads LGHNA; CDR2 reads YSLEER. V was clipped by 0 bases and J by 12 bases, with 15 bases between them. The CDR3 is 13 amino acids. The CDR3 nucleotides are TGCGCCAGCAGCCAAGATCTAATAGGCCCTCCGTACTTC. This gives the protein CASSQDLIGPPYF.

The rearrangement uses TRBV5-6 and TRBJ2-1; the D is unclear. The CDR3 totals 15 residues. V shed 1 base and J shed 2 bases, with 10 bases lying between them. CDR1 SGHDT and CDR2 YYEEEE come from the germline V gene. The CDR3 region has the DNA TGTGCCAGCAGCTTGAGTAGCAGAACCTACAATGAGCAGTTCTTC. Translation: CASSLSSRTYNEQFF.

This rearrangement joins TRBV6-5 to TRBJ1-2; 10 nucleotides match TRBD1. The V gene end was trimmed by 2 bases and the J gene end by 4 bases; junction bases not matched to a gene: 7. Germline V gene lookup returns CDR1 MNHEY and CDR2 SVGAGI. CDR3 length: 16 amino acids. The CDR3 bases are TGTGCCAGCAGTTACACCTGGGGACAGGGGATCTATGGCTACACCTTC. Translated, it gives CASSYTWGQGIYGYTF.

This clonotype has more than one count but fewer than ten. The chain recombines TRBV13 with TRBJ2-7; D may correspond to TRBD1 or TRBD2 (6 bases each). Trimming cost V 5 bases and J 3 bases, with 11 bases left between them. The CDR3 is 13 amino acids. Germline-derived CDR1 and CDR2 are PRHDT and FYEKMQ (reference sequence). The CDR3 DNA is TGTGCCAGCAGCAGGGGGGTCCGCTACGAGCAGTACTTC. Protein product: CASSRGVRYEQYF.

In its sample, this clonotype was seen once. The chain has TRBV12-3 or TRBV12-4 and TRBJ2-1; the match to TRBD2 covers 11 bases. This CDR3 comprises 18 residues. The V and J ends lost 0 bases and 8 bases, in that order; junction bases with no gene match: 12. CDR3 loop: CASSLAVTSGRVGDEQFF. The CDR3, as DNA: TGTGCCAGCAGTTTAGCGGTAACTAGCGGGAGAGTCGGAGATGAGCAGTTCTTC.

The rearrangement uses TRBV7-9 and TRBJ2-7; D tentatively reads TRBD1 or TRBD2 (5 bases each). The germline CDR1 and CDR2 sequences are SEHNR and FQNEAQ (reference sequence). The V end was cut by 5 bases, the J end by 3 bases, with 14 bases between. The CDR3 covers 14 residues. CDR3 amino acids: CASSLKWDGYEQYF. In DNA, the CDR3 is TGTGCCAGCAGCCTCAAATGGGACGGCTACGAGCAGTACTTC.

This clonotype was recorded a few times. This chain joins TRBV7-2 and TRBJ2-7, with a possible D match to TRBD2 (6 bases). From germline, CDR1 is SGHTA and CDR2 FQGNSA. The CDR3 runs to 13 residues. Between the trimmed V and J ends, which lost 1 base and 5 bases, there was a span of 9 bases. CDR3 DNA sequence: TGTGCCAGCAGCTTAGGGCTAGCGAACGAGCAGTACTTC. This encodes CASSLGLANEQYF.

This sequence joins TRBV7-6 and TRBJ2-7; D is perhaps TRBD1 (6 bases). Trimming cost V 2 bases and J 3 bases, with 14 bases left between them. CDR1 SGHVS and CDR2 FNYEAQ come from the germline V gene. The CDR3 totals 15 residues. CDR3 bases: TGTGCCAGCAGCTTACGGCCGGGACACCTCTACGAGCAGTACTTC. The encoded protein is CASSLRPGHLYEQYF.

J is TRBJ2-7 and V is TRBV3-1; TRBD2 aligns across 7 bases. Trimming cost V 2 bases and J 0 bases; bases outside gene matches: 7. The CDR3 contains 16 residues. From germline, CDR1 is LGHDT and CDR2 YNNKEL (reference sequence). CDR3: CASSQSGTISSYEQYF. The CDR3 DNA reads TGTGCCAGCAGCCAATCCGGGACTATCAGCTCCTACGAGCAGTACTTC.

The CDR3, as DNA: TGTGCCAGTAGACACCCACCGGCCACTGAAGCTTTCTTT. Its translation: CASRHPPATEAFF. The rearrangement joins TRBV19 to TRBJ1-1; D is undetermined. The V end lost 6 bases, the J end lost 4 bases, and 12 bases lay between the germline ends. This CDR3 has 13 residues. CDR1 and CDR2 (germline): LNHDA, SQIVND (reference sequence).

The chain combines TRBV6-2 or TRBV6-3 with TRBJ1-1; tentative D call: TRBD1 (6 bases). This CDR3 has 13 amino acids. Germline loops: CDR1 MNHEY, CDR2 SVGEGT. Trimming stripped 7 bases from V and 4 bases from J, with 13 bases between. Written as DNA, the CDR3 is TGTGCCAGCACTCGAGGGGGAGCCACTGAAGCTTTCTTT. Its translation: CASTRGGATEAFF.

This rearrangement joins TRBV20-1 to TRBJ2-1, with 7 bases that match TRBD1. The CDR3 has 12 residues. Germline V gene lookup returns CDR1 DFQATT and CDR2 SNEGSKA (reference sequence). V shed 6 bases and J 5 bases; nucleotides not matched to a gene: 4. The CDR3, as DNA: TGCAGTGCCCAAACAGGGGACAATGAGCAGTTCTTC. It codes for CSAQTGDNEQFF.

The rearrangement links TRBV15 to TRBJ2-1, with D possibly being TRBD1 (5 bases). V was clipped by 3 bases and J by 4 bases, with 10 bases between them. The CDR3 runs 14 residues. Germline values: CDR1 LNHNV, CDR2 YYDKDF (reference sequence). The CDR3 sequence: CATSSLDSYNEQFF. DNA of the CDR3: TGTGCCACCAGCAGCCTAGACAGTTACAATGAGCAGTTCTTC.

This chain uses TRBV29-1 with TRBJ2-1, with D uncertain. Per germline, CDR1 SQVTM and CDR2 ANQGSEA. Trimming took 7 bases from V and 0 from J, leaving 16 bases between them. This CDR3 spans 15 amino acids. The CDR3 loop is CSALPTAVSYNEQFF. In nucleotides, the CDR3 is TGCAGCGCACTGCCGACGGCGGTCTCCTACAATGAGCAGTTCTTC.

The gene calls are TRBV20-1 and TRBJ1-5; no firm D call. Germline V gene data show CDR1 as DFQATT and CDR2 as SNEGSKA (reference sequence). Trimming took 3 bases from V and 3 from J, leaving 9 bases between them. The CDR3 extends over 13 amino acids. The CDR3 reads CSASGPDNQPQHF. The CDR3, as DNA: TGCAGTGCTAGTGGGCCGGACAATCAGCCCCAGCATTTT.

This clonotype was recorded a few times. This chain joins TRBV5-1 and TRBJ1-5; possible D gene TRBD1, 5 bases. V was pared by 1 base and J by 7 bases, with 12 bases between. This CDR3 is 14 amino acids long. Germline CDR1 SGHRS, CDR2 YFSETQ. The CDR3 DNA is TGCGCCAGCAGCTTGCGGCAGGGAGACCAGCCCCAGCATTTT. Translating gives CASSLRQGDQPQHF.

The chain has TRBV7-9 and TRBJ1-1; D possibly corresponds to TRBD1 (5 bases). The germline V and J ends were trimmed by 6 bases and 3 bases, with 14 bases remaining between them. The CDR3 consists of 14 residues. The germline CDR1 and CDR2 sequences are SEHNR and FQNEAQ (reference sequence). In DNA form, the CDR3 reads TGTGCCAGCAGTTTTTGGGGGGGATACACTGAAGCTTTCTTT. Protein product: CASSFWGGYTEAFF.

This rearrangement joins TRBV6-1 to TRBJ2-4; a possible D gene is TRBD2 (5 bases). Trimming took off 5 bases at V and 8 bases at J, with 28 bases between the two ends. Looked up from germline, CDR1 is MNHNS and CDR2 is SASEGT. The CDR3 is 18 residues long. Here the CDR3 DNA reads TGTGCCAGCAGTCAAGAATCTCCGGGGTTTAGTAGTTTGTACATTCAGTACTTC. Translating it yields CASSQESPGFSSLYIQYF.

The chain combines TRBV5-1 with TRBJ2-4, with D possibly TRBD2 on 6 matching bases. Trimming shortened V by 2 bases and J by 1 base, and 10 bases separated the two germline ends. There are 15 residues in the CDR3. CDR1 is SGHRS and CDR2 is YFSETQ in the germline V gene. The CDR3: CASSFGGKAKNIQYF. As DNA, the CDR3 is TGCGCCAGCAGCTTCGGCGGGAAGGCCAAAAACATTCAGTACTTC. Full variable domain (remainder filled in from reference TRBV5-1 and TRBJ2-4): KAGVTQTPRYLIKTRGQQVTLSCSPISGHRSVSWYQQTPGQGLQFLFEYFSETQRNKGNFPGRFSGRQFSNSRSEMNVSTLELGDSALYLCASSFGGKAKNIQYFGAGTRLSVL.

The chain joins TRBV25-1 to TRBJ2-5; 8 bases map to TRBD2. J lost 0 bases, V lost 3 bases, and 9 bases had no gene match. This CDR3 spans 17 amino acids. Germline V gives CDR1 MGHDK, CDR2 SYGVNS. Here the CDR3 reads CASSDSPGLEYQETQYF. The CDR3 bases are TGTGCCAGCAGTGATTCCCCGGGACTAGAGTACCAAGAGACCCAGTACTTC.

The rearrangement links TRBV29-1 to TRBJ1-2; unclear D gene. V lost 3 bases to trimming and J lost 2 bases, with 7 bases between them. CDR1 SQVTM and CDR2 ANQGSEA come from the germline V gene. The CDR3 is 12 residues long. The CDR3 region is CSVDGQNYGYTF. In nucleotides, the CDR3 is TGCAGCGTTGACGGTCAGAACTATGGCTACACCTTC. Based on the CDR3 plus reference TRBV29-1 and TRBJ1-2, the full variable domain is SAVISQKPSRDICQRGTSLTIQCQVDSQVTMMFWYRQQPGQSLTLIATANQGSEATYESGFVIDKFPISRPNLTFSTLTVSNMSPEDSSIYLCSVDGQNYGYTFGSGTRLTVV.

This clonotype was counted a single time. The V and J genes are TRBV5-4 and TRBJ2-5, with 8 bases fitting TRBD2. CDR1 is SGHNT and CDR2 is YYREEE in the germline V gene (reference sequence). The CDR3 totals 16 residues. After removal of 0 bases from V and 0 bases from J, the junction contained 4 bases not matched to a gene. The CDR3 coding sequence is TGTGCCAGCAGCTTGGACCCGGGGGGGTACCAAGAGACCCAGTACTTC. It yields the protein CASSLDPGGYQETQYF.

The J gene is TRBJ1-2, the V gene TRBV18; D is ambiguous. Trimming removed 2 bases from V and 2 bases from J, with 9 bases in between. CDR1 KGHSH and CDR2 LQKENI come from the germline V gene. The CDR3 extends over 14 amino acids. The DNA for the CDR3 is TGTGCCAGCTCACCATCTAGCCTGAACTATGGCTACACCTTC. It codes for CASSPSSLNYGYTF.

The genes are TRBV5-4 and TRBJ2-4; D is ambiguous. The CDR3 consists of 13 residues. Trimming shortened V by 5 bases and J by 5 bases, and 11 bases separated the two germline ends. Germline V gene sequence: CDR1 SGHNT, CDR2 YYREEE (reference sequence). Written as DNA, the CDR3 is TGTGCCAGCAGGGACCCCAATGAAAACATTCAGTACTTC. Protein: CASRDPNENIQYF.